The clone carrying this T cell receptor (beta chain) was recorded a few times. Its antigen is not identified. During its preparation, the TCRbeta library received unique molecular identifiers. TCRdb processed the PCR reads anew with MiXCR; each CDR3 protein has one entry. This table holds a few hundred thousand distinct CDR3 sequences, roughly 44% found once. The sample is drawn from a study of T-cell reconstitution after alpha-beta-depleted transplantation in children. The study's findings and limits: Newly made T cells mostly supplied T-cell counts and diversity one year after transplant. Alpha-beta T cells present about two months after transplant were reported to originate from several hundred expanded graft clones. Surviving recipient T cells and intrathymic progenitors accounted for some patients' high TCRbeta diversity at day 60.

The CDR3 contains 17 residues. V trimming: 2 bases; J trimming: 1 base; junction bases outside the gene matches: 7. Germline V gene lookup returns CDR1 MNHEY and CDR2 SVGAGI. The sequenced sample was PBMCs, obtained before TCRalphabeta/CD19-depleted stem cell transplant. The origin of this receptor is a girl aged 2 to 10 with aplastic anemia, due to receive a stem cell transplant. The chain is built from TRBV6-5 and TRBJ2-2; TRBD1 aligns across 7 bases. CDR3 sequence reads: CASSYQGVGVNTGELFF. CDR3 nucleotides: TGTGCCAGCAGTTACCAGGGGGTGGGGGTGAACACCGGGGAGCTGTTTTTT.